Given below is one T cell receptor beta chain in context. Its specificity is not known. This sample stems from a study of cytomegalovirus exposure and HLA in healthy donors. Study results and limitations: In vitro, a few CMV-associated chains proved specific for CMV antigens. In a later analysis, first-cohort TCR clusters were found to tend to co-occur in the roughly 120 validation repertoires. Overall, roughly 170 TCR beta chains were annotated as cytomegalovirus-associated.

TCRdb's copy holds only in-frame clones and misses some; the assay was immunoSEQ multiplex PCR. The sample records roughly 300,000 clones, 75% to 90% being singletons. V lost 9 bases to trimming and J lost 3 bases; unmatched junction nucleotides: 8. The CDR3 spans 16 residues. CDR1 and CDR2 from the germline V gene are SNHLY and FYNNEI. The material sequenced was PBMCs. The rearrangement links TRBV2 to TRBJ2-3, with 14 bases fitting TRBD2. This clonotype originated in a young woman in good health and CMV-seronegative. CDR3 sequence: CARTKGTSGRTDTQYF. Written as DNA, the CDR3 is TGTGCCAGGACGAAAGGGACTAGCGGGAGAACAGATACGCAGTATTTT.